This TCR beta chain was sequenced during a study of OX40 agonist ivuxolimab in advanced cancers. In the study overall: Ivuxolimab, an antibody that agonizes OX40 (CD134), was administered to the patients.

The data were produced by immunoSEQ multiplex PCR, yet TCRdb's version contains in-frame clones alone and is incomplete. Of approximately 15,000 clones listed, roughly 71% are singletons. As for this clone: The antigen remains unidentified.

V gave up 0 bases and J gave up 4 bases, with 5 bases separating them. From germline, CDR1 is SGHTS and CDR2 YDEGEE. The length of the CDR3 is 13 residues. Blood was sampled at baseline, cycle 4 day 1, and cycle 7 day 1. Overall study findings and caveats: Certain nonresponders likewise exhibited a low normalized T-cell clonal expansion. Individuals who were partial responders at 0.1-3.0 mg/kg had clonal expansion that ranked among the lowest.

This chain links TRBV5-8 with TRBJ1-5; D is unresolved. The receptor comes from an adult with an advanced solid tumor such as melanoma, head and neck, liver or kidney cancer. Sequencing was performed on CD4+ or CD8+ T cells sorted from blood, taken in a trial of the OX40 agonist ivuxolimab. The CDR3 DNA is TGTGCCAGCAGCTTGGTGGTAAATCAGCCCCAGCATTTT. It codes for CASSLVVNQPQHF.